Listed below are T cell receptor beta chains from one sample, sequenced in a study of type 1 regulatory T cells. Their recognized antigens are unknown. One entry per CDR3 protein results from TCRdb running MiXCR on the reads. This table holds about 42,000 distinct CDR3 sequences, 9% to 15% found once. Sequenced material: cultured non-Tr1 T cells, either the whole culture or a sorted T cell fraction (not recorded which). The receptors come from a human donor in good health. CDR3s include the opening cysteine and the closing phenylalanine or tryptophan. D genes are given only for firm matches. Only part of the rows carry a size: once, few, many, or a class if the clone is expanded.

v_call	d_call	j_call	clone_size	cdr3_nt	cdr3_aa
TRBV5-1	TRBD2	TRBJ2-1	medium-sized	TGCGCCAGCAGCTTCCAGCGGGAGAACAATGAGCAGTTCTTC	CASSFQRENNEQFF
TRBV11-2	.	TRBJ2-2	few	TGTGCCAGCAGCTTAGGCGAGGGCACCGGGGAGCTGTTTTTT	CASSLGEGTGELFF
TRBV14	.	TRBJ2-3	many	TGTGCCAGCAGCCGCGACAATTTCCCAGATACGCAGTATTTT	CASSRDNFPDTQYF
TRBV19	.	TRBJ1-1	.	TGTGCCAGTAGTATCCCCTACGCAGCGGGAACTGAAGCTTTCTTT	CASSIPYAAGTEAFF
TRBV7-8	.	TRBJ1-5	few	TGTGCCAGCTCGTATTTAAGTAGCGGGAGCACAGATACGCAGCATTTT	CASSYLSSGSTDTQHF
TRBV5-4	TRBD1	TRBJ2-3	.	TGTGCCAGCAGCACGGGACAGCACAGCACAGATACGCAGTATTTT	CASSTGQHSTDTQYF
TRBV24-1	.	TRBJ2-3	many	TGTGCCACCAGCATCAGGGGGGAAAGCACAGATACGCAGTATTTT	CATSIRGESTDTQYF
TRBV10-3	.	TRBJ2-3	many	TGTGCCATCAGTGAGATGGAGGGAGTTACGCAGTATTTT	CAISEMEGVTQYF
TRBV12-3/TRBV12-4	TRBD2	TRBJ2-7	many	TGTGCCAGCAGTTTAGGACTAGCGGCCTACGAGCAGTACTTC	CASSLGLAAYEQYF
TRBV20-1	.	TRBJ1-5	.	TGCAGTGCTATCCCCCCAGCCAATCAGTCCCAGCATTTT	CSAIPPANQSQHF
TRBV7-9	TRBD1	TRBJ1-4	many	TGTGCCAGCAGCATTACAGGGGGAGCTAATGAAAAACTGTTTTTT	CASSITGGANEKLFF
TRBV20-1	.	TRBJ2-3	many	TGCAGTGCTAGAGAGGCCGCGGGAACAGATACGCAGTATTTT	CSAREAAGTDTQYF
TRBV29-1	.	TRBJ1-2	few	TGCAGCGTTGGACAGGTCTATGGCTACACCTTC	CSVGQVYGYTF
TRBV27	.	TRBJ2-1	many	TGTGCCAGCAGTTTATTGGGAAGGTTGGGTGAGCAGTTCTTC	CASSLLGRLGEQFF
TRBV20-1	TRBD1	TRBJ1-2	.	TGCAGTGCTAAGAACGGCCCGGGACAGGGGGCGCGGGGCTACACCTTC	CSAKNGPGQGARGYTF
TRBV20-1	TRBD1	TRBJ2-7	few	TGCAGTGCTAGCCCACCGGGACAGGGGGGCTACGAGCAGTACTTC	CSASPPGQGGYEQYF
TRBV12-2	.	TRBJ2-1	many	TGTGCAAGTCGCTTATTTCTTGCGGGAGGGCCCCCCGACTACAATGAGCAGTTCTTC	CASRLFLAGGPPDYNEQFF